This T cell receptor beta chain was sequenced during a study of blood T cells in healthy people across ages. Unmatched junction bases numbered 8, after V lost 5 bases and J lost 8 bases. The CDR3 length is 14 residues. Researchers isolated at least 7 million PBMCs per sample. The use of a sample-barcoded 5' primer and a J-beta primer mix characterized a second PCR of about 6 to 12 cycles. Each sample provided no less than 3 million CDR3-containing paired-end reads. TCRdb analysed the 5' RACE reads with MiXCR anew, one entry per CDR3 protein. This sample carries approximately 1.5 million distinct CDR3 sequences, 30% to 35% of them seen once, and the ten largest clones take about 11%. This clonotype has a handful of counts.

Sequencing was performed on blood. The receptor was isolated from a woman aged 30 to 39 in good health. The rearrangement uses TRBV12-3 or TRBV12-4 and TRBJ2-1; 8 bases agree with TRBD2. The CDR3 loop is CASSPSGRGDEQFF. CDR3 nucleotides: TGTGCCAGCAGTCCGAGCGGGAGAGGGGATGAGCAGTTCTTC.